This T cell receptor beta chain emerged from a study of memory CD4+ T cells and cytomegalovirus serostatus. General observations from the study: A US-trained random forest predicted CMV serostatus with median AUC around 0.91.

Clones were read by immunoSEQ multiplex PCR, and TCRdb kept only the in-frame ones, dropping some. There are about 56,000 clones in the sample; over 80% occur only once, and less than 0.5% lies in the top ten. Per the germline V gene, CDR1 is SGHTA and CDR2 is FQGTGA. V lost 6 bases, J lost 0 bases, and 14 bases lay in between. This CDR3 has 16 residues. Note on this clone: As yet, its antigen is unknown.

Single viable CD3+CD4+CD8-CD45RO+ cells were sorted as the memory CD4+ T cells. CD4+ T cells were isolated by positive magnetic selection. The source material was memory CD4+ T cells from blood. The rearrangement links TRBV7-3 to TRBJ2-2; D may be TRBD1 or TRBD2 (6 bases each). This clonotype was obtained from an adult in good health and CMV-seronegative. The CDR3 sequence is CASSRNGGANTGELFF. The CDR3 nucleotides are TGTGCCAGCAGTCGTAACGGGGGCGCGAACACCGGGGAGCTGTTTTTT.